Listed below are T cell receptor beta chains from one sample, sequenced in a study of CD8 T cells in ankylosing spondylitis. TCRdb re-derived calls from the 5' RACE reads in MiXCR, one entry per CDR3 protein. The sample includes about 340,000 distinct CDR3 sequences, roughly 14% of them seen just once. The source material was blood, either unsorted or a sorted T cell fraction (not recorded which). The receptors come from a male donor with ankylosing spondylitis or in good health (not recorded which). The CDR3 runs from the conserved cysteine through the conserved F or W. Each record gives: J gene, clone size, D gene, V gene, CDR3 DNA, CDR3 protein. A D gene is named only where the DNA matches it firmly. Size is omitted from some rows. Given values are once, few, many or a class for expanded clones.

TRBJ2-2,few,TRBD2,TRBV14,TGTGCCAGCAGCCAAGGGGTCGAGCGGGGGAACACCGGGGAGCTGTTTTTT,CASSQGVERGNTGELFF
TRBJ2-1,NA,NA,TRBV7-9,TGTGCCAGCAGCCCTCAGGGTGAGCAGTTCTTC,CASSPQGEQFF
TRBJ1-2,many,NA,TRBV12-3/TRBV12-4,TGTGCCAGCACCCCGGGACCAACTCTCGGGTATGGCTACACCTTC,CASTPGPTLGYGYTF
TRBJ1-1,few,NA,TRBV11-3,TGTGCCAGCAGCTTCATACAGCTGAACACTGAAGCTTTCTTT,CASSFIQLNTEAFF
TRBJ2-1,few,NA,TRBV7-2,TGTGCCAGCAGCTTAGCCCTCCGCTCCTACAATGAGCAGTTCTTC,CASSLALRSYNEQFF
TRBJ1-2,few,NA,TRBV12-3/TRBV12-4,TGTGCCAGCACTACGACCCCTGACTATGGCTACACCTTC,CASTTTPDYGYTF
TRBJ2-2,many,NA,TRBV3-1,TGTGCCAGCAGGCCCCGCGGCTACCTCACCGGGGAGCTGTTTTTT,CASRPRGYLTGELFF
TRBJ2-7,few,NA,TRBV3-1,TGTGCCAGCAGCCAAGTCCCGCAGCCTTACGAGCAGTACTTC,CASSQVPQPYEQYF
TRBJ2-3,NA,NA,TRBV6-2/TRBV6-3,TGTGCCAGCAGAAAAGATACGCAGTATTTT,CASRKDTQYF
TRBJ1-1,once,TRBD1,TRBV19,TGTGCCAGTACCCATCCCCGGGACAGGGGAAGGAGAGGTGAAGCTTTCTTT,CASTHPRDRGRRGEAFF